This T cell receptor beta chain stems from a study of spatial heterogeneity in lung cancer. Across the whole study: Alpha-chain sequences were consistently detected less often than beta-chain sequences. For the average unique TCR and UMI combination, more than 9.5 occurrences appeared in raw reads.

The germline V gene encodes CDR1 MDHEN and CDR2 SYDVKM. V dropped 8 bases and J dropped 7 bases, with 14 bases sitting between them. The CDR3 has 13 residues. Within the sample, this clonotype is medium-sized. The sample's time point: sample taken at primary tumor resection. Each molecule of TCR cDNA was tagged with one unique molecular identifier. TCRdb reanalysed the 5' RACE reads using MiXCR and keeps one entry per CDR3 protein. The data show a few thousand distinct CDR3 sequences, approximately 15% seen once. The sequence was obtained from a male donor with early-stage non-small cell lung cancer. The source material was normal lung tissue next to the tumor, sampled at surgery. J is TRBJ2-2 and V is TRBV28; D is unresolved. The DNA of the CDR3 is TGTGCCAGCTGGCCTAGTAGGGTCGGGGAGCTGTTTTTT. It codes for CASWPSRVGELFF.